The 24 T cell receptor beta chains listed next were all sequenced from one sample in a study of cytomegalovirus exposure and HLA in healthy donors. The PCR was carried out with 60 Vbeta primers and 13 Jbeta primers. The table came from immunoSEQ multiplex PCR; TCRdb's copy has only in-frame clones and leaves some out. The sample carries about 43,000 clones, roughly 80% recorded once. The sample consisted of PBMCs. The receptors were sampled from a young man in good health and CMV-seronegative.

This rearrangement joins TRBV25-1 to TRBJ2-1; possibly TRBD1 for D (6 bases). Trimming cost V 4 bases and J 2 bases, with 15 bases left between them. Germline CDR1 MGHDK, CDR2 SYGVNS. The CDR3 is made up of 16 amino acids. The CDR3 nucleotides read TGTGCCAGCAGTGGAGGCGGCTCAGGGGCCTACAATGAGCAGTTCTTC. This encodes CASSGGGSGAYNEQFF. Together with reference TRBV25-1 and TRBJ2-1, the CDR3 gives the full variable domain: EADIYQTPRYLVIGTGKKITLECSQTMGHDKMYWYQQDPGMELHLIHYSYGVNSTEKGDLSSESTVSRIRTEHFPLTLESARPSHTSQYLCASSGGGSGAYNEQFFGPGTRLTVL.

The V gene is TRBV28, the J gene TRBJ1-4, with 12 bases lining up with TRBD1. This CDR3 region has 14 residues. Germline V lookup: CDR1 MDHEN, CDR2 SYDVKM. The junction had 0 bases not matched to a gene; V was cut back by 2 bases and J by 8 bases. As DNA, the CDR3 is TGTGCCAGCAGTTTAGGGACAGGGGGCGAAAAACTGTTTTTT. It is translated as CASSLGTGGEKLFF. Complete variable domain (other parts from reference TRBV28 and TRBJ1-4): DVKVTQSSRYLVKRTGEKVFLECVQDMDHENMFWYRQDPGLGLRLIYFSYDVKMKEKGDIPEGYSVSREKKERFSLILESASTNQTSMYLCASSLGTGGEKLFFGSGTQLSVL.

The V and J genes are TRBV15 and TRBJ2-3; TRBD2 matches at 13 bases. Unmatched junction bases numbered 5, after V lost 2 bases and J lost 0 bases. The CDR3 sequence is 18 residues long. Germline V gene lookup returns CDR1 LNHNV and CDR2 YYDKDF (reference sequence). Written as DNA, the CDR3 is TGTGCCACCAGCAGAAAACTAGCGGGAGGGATCAGCACAGATACGCAGTATTTT. The encoded protein is CATSRKLAGGISTDTQYF.

The V gene is TRBV4-2, the J gene TRBJ1-3; D is unclear. Germline-derived CDR1 and CDR2 are LGHNA and YNFKEQ. The V and J ends lost 1 base and 0 bases respectively, with 7 bases between them. The CDR3 is made up of 15 amino acids. The CDR3 bases are TGTGCCAGCAGCCAAGGAGGTCTCTCTGGAAACACCATATATTTT. Amino acid sequence: CASSQGGLSGNTIYF.

This chain links TRBV19 with TRBJ2-1, with a tentative D call TRBD2 (6 bases). Trimming cost V 2 bases and J 1 base, with 24 bases left between them. This CDR3 spans 20 amino acids. Germline loops: CDR1 LNHDA, CDR2 SQIVND (reference sequence). The CDR3 nucleotides are TGTGCCAGTAGTATAAGGGCTCTGGGTTGGGGCGGGAAGTCCTACAATGAGCAGTTCTTC. This translates into CASSIRALGWGGKSYNEQFF.

The chain couples TRBV6-5 to TRBJ2-7, with D tentatively TRBD1 (5 bases). This CDR3 contains 11 residues. Trimming removed 7 bases from V and 6 bases from J, with 10 bases in between. Looked up from germline, CDR1 is MNHEY and CDR2 is SVGAGI. Here the CDR3 reads CASNQGGEQYF. The DNA of the CDR3 is TGTGCCAGCAACCAGGGCGGCGAGCAGTACTTC.

The chain employs TRBV19 and TRBJ2-3; D is uncertain. Trimming took 1 base from V and 0 from J, leaving 11 bases between them. Germline V CDR1 and CDR2: LNHDA, SQIVND (reference sequence). The CDR3 sequence is 16 residues long. CDR3 sequence reads: CASSIVGGGSTDTQYF. CDR3 in DNA: TGTGCCAGTAGTATAGTCGGCGGCGGTAGCACAGATACGCAGTATTTT.

The rearrangement joins TRBV29-1 to TRBJ2-2, with TRBD1 identical over 10 bases. The germline CDR1 and CDR2 sequences are SQVTM and ANQGSEA. The CDR3 loop spans 16 amino acids. The V gene end was trimmed by 3 bases and the J gene end by 4 bases; junction bases not matched to a gene: 8. The CDR3 reads CSVDLGTGVGTGELFF. The CDR3 bases are TGCAGCGTTGATCTGGGGACAGGGGTTGGCACCGGGGAGCTGTTTTTT.

The CDR3 region is CATSRDWGATNEKLFF. Here the CDR3 DNA reads TGTGCCACCAGCAGAGATTGGGGGGCAACTAATGAAAAACTGTTTTTT. This rearrangement joins TRBV15 to TRBJ1-4, with D perhaps TRBD1 (5 bases). The CDR3 has 16 residues. Germline V CDR1 and CDR2: LNHNV, YYDKDF (reference sequence). V was clipped by 0 bases and J by 0 bases, with 8 bases between them.

The table lists this clone with a few counts. This chain joins TRBV19 and TRBJ2-4, with a tentative D call TRBD2 (6 bases). The CDR3 extends over 15 amino acids. CDR1 is LNHDA and CDR2 is SQIVND in the germline V gene (reference sequence). Between the trimmed V and J ends, which lost 7 bases and 0 bases, there was a span of 13 bases. The CDR3 region has the DNA TGTGCCAGTAAACTAGCATATCTAGCCAAAAACATTCAGTACTTC. This gives the protein CASKLAYLAKNIQYF.

This rearrangement joins TRBV10-1 to TRBJ2-1, with 7 bases fitting TRBD1. From germline, CDR1 is WNHNN and CDR2 SYGVQD (reference sequence). With V trimmed by 6 bases and J by 8 bases, 7 bases remained unmatched. This CDR3 contains 13 residues. This CDR3 reads CASRRQGSDEQFF. CDR3 sequence (DNA): TGCGCCAGCAGACGACAGGGTAGCGATGAGCAGTTCTTC.

This clone was detected once. The rearrangement joins TRBV6-5 to TRBJ2-7; 9 nucleotides line up with TRBD1. Per the germline V gene, CDR1 is MNHEY and CDR2 is SVGAGI. The V segment lost 0 bases and the J segment 3 bases; nucleotides outside the gene matches: 3. The CDR3 consists of 15 residues. The CDR3 loop reads CASSYSGGQGYEQYF. The CDR3 DNA reads TGTGCCAGCAGTTACTCTGGGGGACAGGGCTACGAGCAGTACTTC.

The rearrangement joins TRBV4-2 to TRBJ2-5; 9 bases are a match to TRBD2. In germline, CDR1 is LGHNA, CDR2 YNFKEQ. The V segment lost 0 bases and the J segment 4 bases; nucleotides outside the gene matches: 9. This CDR3 is 17 amino acids long. The CDR3 DNA follows: TGTGCCAGCAGCCAAGATCTTGGTCAGCGGGGGGTAGAGACCCAGTACTTC. Translating it yields CASSQDLGQRGVETQYF.

V is TRBV5-6 and J is TRBJ1-2; D gene uncertain. This CDR3 region has 12 residues. V was pared by 2 bases and J by 8 bases, with 10 bases between. The V gene's germline CDR1 is SGHDT and CDR2 YYEEEE. CDR3: CASSFERVGYTF. CDR3 bases: TGTGCCAGCAGCTTTGAGCGAGTCGGCTACACCTTC.

This clone showed up just once. Written as DNA, the CDR3 is TGTGCCAGCAGCTCACAGGGGAACACTGAAGCTTTCTTT. It is translated as CASSSQGNTEAFF. The V and J genes are TRBV9 and TRBJ1-1; D perhaps matches TRBD1 (6 bases). CDR3 length: 13 amino acids. Germline assignment: CDR1 SGDLS and CDR2 YYNGEE. Trimming cost V 4 bases and J 1 base, with 8 bases left between them.

The V gene is TRBV6-6, the J gene TRBJ2-7; 7 bases are shared with TRBD1. J lost 2 bases, V lost 10 bases, and 8 bases had no gene match. Looked up from germline, CDR1 is MNHNY and CDR2 is SVGAGI (reference sequence). CDR3 length: 13 residues. The CDR3 is CATMTGSTYEQYF. Written as DNA, the CDR3 is TGTGCCACCATGACAGGGAGTACCTACGAGCAGTACTTC.

V is TRBV7-6 and J is TRBJ2-4; possible D gene TRBD1, 6 bases. Germline-derived CDR1 and CDR2 are SGHVS and FNYEAQ. This CDR3 contains 15 residues. The ends were cut back, 5 bases at V and 3 bases at J, with 14 bases in the middle. This CDR3 reads CASSPQQGYKNIQYF. CDR3 in DNA: TGTGCCAGCAGCCCCCAACAGGGATACAAAAACATTCAGTACTTC.

V usage is TRBV19 and J usage is TRBJ2-3; D is possibly TRBD1 (5 bases). Germline-derived CDR1 and CDR2 are LNHDA and SQIVND (reference sequence). The CDR3 loop spans 14 amino acids. The V and J ends lost 7 bases and 3 bases respectively, with 14 bases between them. Here the CDR3 DNA reads TGTGCCAGTAATCAGGGAAGGTGGACAGATACGCAGTATTTT. Translation: CASNQGRWTDTQYF.

The chain uses TRBV5-6 and TRBJ2-5; possibly TRBD1 for D (5 bases). This CDR3 has 15 residues. Germline CDR1 is SGHDT and CDR2 is YYEEEE. Trimming stripped 1 base from V and 6 bases from J, with 16 bases between. The CDR3 nucleotides read TGTGCCAGCAGCTTGTTTCGGCAGGGTAGGCAGACCCAGTACTTC. Protein product: CASSLFRQGRQTQYF.

The chain uses TRBV19 and TRBJ2-1; 9 bases map to TRBD1. Germline loops: CDR1 LNHDA, CDR2 SQIVND (reference sequence). The CDR3 consists of 14 residues. Losses at the gene ends were 7 bases for V and 6 bases for J; bases not matched to a gene: 7. In nucleotides, the CDR3 is TGTGCCAGTATGGACAGGGGAAGATCCAATGAGCAGTTCTTC. It codes for CASMDRGRSNEQFF. Based on the CDR3 plus reference TRBV19 and TRBJ2-1, the full variable domain is DGGITQSPKYLFRKEGQNVTLSCEQNLNHDAMYWYRQDPGQGLRLIYYSQIVNDFQKGDIAEGYSVSREKKESFPLTVTSAQKNPTAFYLCASMDRGRSNEQFFGPGTRLTVL.

CDR3 sequence (DNA): TGTGCCAGTAGTCCTAGCGGGAGTCCTTCCTGGGAGCAGTACTTC. Its protein product is CASSPSGSPSWEQYF. V and J are TRBV19 and TRBJ2-5, with 10 bases aligning to TRBD2. J was trimmed by 11 bases and V by 5 bases; bases with no gene match: 14. The CDR3 totals 15 residues. Germline loops: CDR1 LNHDA, CDR2 SQIVND (reference sequence).

The V and J genes are TRBV29-1 and TRBJ2-5, with a tentative D call TRBD2 (6 bases). This CDR3 comprises 12 residues. Germline V gene data show CDR1 as SQVTM and CDR2 as ANQGSEA. Trimming removed 4 bases at V and 5 bases at J, with 11 bases between. The CDR3 here is CSVGGDLETQYF. CDR3 sequence (DNA): TGCAGCGTTGGGGGGGACTTGGAGACCCAGTACTTC. Drawing the rest from reference TRBV29-1 and TRBJ2-5, the complete variable domain is SAVISQKPSRDICQRGTSLTIQCQVDSQVTMMFWYRQQPGQSLTLIATANQGSEATYESGFVIDKFPISRPNLTFSTLTVSNMSPEDSSIYLCSVGGDLETQYFGPGTRLLVL.

V gene TRBV7-2 combines with J gene TRBJ2-7, with D perhaps matching TRBD2 (6 bases). The CDR3 spans 13 residues. Trimming removed 8 bases at V and 3 bases at J, with 14 bases between. CDR1 SGHTA and CDR2 FQGNSA come from the germline V gene. The CDR3 DNA follows: TGTGCCAGCGCCCCGACGGGAGTCTACGAGCAGTACTTC. Residues: CASAPTGVYEQYF.

This chain connects TRBV6-1 to TRBJ2-5, with TRBD1 matching over 10 bases. CDR1 MNHNS and CDR2 SASEGT come from the germline V gene. The CDR3 has 17 amino acids. Trimming removed 1 base from V and 0 bases from J; junction bases left unmatched: 5. The chain's CDR3 is CASSEGPGQGYQETQYF. In DNA, the CDR3 is TGTGCCAGCAGTGAAGGACCGGGACAGGGGTACCAAGAGACCCAGTACTTC.